Shown below are 2 T cell receptor beta chains from a single sample sequenced in a study of blood T cell repertoires in COVID-19. The data were produced by immunoSEQ multiplex PCR, yet TCRdb's version contains in-frame clones alone and is incomplete. The sample yields about 200,000 clones, about 90% seen once. What was sequenced was peripheral blood. Receptors originate from a woman between 50 and 59 years old with acute or convalescent COVID-19.

The chain carries TRBV7-9 and TRBJ1-2; TRBD1 matches 8 bases. Germline CDR1 and CDR2: SEHNR and FQNEAQ (reference sequence). The CDR3 is made up of 15 amino acids. Trimming took 1 base from V and 7 from J; bases not matched to a gene: 8. The CDR3 region has the DNA TGTGCCAGCAGCTTAGGTAGGGACAGGCTGGCTGGCTACACCTTC. Translation gives CASSLGRDRLAGYTF.

The chain joins TRBV18 to TRBJ2-7, with 8 bases matching TRBD2. Looked up from germline, CDR1 is KGHSH and CDR2 is LQKENI. There are 15 residues in the CDR3. V trimming: 0 bases; J trimming: 4 bases; junction bases outside the gene matches: 5. The CDR3 sequence: CASSPPGTSFYEQYF. CDR3 nucleotide sequence: TGTGCCAGCTCACCACCGGGGACTAGTTTTTACGAGCAGTACTTC.